Listed below are T cell receptor beta chains from one sample, sequenced in a study of T cell changes during pregnancy in multiple sclerosis. Profiled with immunoSEQ multiplex PCR; TCRdb holds only in-frame clones, not every one. The sample comprises about 70,000 clones, 80% to 95% of which are singletons, and approximately 2.8% rests with the top ten. The sample consisted of CD8+ T cells from peripheral blood mononuclear cells, taken in the third trimester of pregnancy. Receptors were obtained from a female donor in good health, enrolled as a control in a pregnancy study. The conserved cysteine and the conserved F or W are not part of the CDR3 here. The order of the fields is J gene, V gene, CDR3 protein.

J: TRBJ2-7
V: TRBV27
CDR3: ASSLGGSYEQY

J: TRBJ2-7
V: TRBV7-8
CDR3: ASSPGQYEQY

J: TRBJ2-1
V: TRBV5-1
CDR3: ASSLNGLAGPNNEQF

J: TRBJ2-1
V: TRBV9
CDR3: ASRPGGREEQF

J: TRBJ1-6
V: TRBV27
CDR3: ASSPNRRTGVESSYNSPLH

J: TRBJ2-3
V: TRBV6-7
CDR3: ASMQGTDTQY

J: TRBJ1-2
V: TRBV13
CDR3: ASSLGQGGYGYT

J: TRBJ2-3
V: TRBV11-2
CDR3: ASSSPGSTDTQY

J: TRBJ2-7
V: TRBV29-1
CDR3: SVGGDEQY

J: TRBJ1-1
V: TRBV6-6
CDR3: ASRTGLEGFEAF

J: TRBJ1-5
V: TRBV30
CDR3: AWGEGTGLNQPQH

J: TRBJ2-7
V: TRBV14
CDR3: ASSPASGMVHSYEQY

J: TRBJ2-7
V: TRBV7-9
CDR3: ASSKGVVYEQY

J: TRBJ1-1
V: TRBV7-2
CDR3: ASSLDKNTEAF

J: TRBJ1-1
V: TRBV9
CDR3: ASSPYRGTEAF

J: TRBJ1-1
V: TRBV9
CDR3: ASSVDTVKYTEAF

J: TRBJ2-7
V: TRBV7-6
CDR3: ASSRGTGISYEQY

J: TRBJ1-2
V: TRBV27
CDR3: ASSLSGGHYGYT